This T cell receptor (beta chain) originates from a study of blood T cell repertoires in COVID-19. Study-wide context: COVID-19 samples, acute and convalescent, were from the United States, Italy and Spain.

The germline V gene encodes CDR1 SGHNT and CDR2 YYREEE (reference sequence). There are 13 residues in the CDR3. The V end was cut by 1 base, the J end by 2 bases, with 7 bases between. Original analysis: Counts of nucleated cells, estimated from reference gene primer amplification, were obtained. Assay used: immunoSEQ multiplex PCR; TCRdb lists only in-frame clones, some missing. Clonal size and the V and J genes are those of that table, whereas D and trimming came from the DNA. Here the sample spans some 350,000 clones, 90% being singletons. The chain is built from TRBV5-4 and TRBJ2-7, with D maybe TRBD2 (6 bases). The clonotype originates from a man younger than 35 with active or convalescent COVID-19. Source material: peripheral blood. This CDR3 is CASSLSGAYEQYF. CDR3 DNA sequence: TGTGCCAGCAGCTTGTCGGGGGCCTACGAGCAGTACTTC.